Each of the 30 T cell receptor beta chains below was sequenced from the same sample in a study of OX40 agonist ivuxolimab in advanced cancers. The repertoire was sequenced with immunoSEQ multiplex PCR; TCRdb's copy has only in-frame clones and lacks some. The table includes under 90,000 clones, around 85% detected once. The material sequenced was CD4+ or CD8+ T cells sorted from blood, taken in a trial of the OX40 agonist ivuxolimab. These receptors were obtained from an adult with an advanced solid tumor such as melanoma, head and neck, liver or kidney cancer.

The chain uses TRBV7-2 and TRBJ2-7; D remains unclear. V shed 4 bases and J shed 2 bases, with 6 bases lying between them. Looked up from germline, CDR1 is SGHTA and CDR2 is FQGNSA. This CDR3 is 12 amino acids long. Here the CDR3 reads CASSSTPYEQYF. Written as DNA, the CDR3 is TGTGCCAGCAGCTCCACTCCCTACGAGCAGTACTTC. Full variable domain (outside the CDR3, taken from reference TRBV7-2 and TRBJ2-7): GAGVSQSPSNKVTEKGKDVELRCDPISGHTALYWYRQSLGQGLEFLIYFQGNSAPDKSGLPSDRFSAERTGGSVSTLTIQRTQQEDSAVYLCASSSTPYEQYFGPGTRLTVT.

CDR3: CASSQGTGWNSPLHF. The CDR3 DNA reads as TGTGCCAGCAGCCAAGGGACAGGGTGGAATTCACCCCTCCACTTT. The V and J genes are TRBV4-2 and TRBJ1-6, with 8 positions matching TRBD1. Germline V gene lookup returns CDR1 LGHNA and CDR2 YNFKEQ. This CDR3 region has 15 residues. Unmatched junction bases numbered 3, after V lost 1 base and J lost 7 bases.

This chain joins TRBV5-1 and TRBJ1-6; tentative D call: TRBD1 (5 bases). There are 18 residues in the CDR3. The germline V gene has CDR1 SGHRS and CDR2 YFSETQ. V was trimmed by 0 bases and J by 0 bases, leaving 13 bases between them. In DNA form, the CDR3 reads TGCGCCAGCAGCTTGGCCCGAGGGGTCGGCTCCTATAATTCACCCCTCCACTTT. Translation gives CASSLARGVGSYNSPLHF.

This clone was observed once. This sequence joins TRBV30 and TRBJ2-3; D unclear. V was pared by 2 bases and J by 2 bases, with 2 bases between. Germline V lookup: CDR1 GTSNPN, CDR2 SVGIG (reference sequence). There are 11 residues in the CDR3. CDR3 sequence: CAWSLTDTQYF. In nucleotides, the CDR3 is TGTGCCTGGAGTCTCACAGATACGCAGTATTTT.

The chain recombines TRBV30 with TRBJ1-4, with no clear D. Trimming removed 3 bases from V and 6 bases from J, with 17 bases in between. This CDR3 is 15 amino acids long. Germline V gives CDR1 GTSNPN, CDR2 SVGIG (reference sequence). Here the CDR3 reads CAWRRGQYPDEKLFF. CDR3 nucleotides: TGTGCCTGGAGGCGGGGTCAGTACCCGGATGAAAAACTGTTTTTT.

The chain combines TRBV28 with TRBJ1-4; TRBD1 aligns across 11 bases. This CDR3 is 15 amino acids long. The V gene end was trimmed by 7 bases and the J gene end by 2 bases; junction bases not matched to a gene: 3. CDR1 is MDHEN and CDR2 is SYDVKM in the germline V gene. Here the CDR3 DNA reads TGTGCCAGCACCGGACAGGGGGCTACTAATGAAAAACTGTTTTTT. Residues: CASTGQGATNEKLFF.

The V gene is TRBV18, the J gene TRBJ2-7; 13 nucleotides line up with TRBD2. Germline CDR1 reads KGHSH; CDR2 reads LQKENI. This CDR3 spans 17 amino acids. J was trimmed by 7 bases and V by 3 bases; bases with no gene match: 12. CDR3 in DNA: TGTGCCAGCTCACCGCGGACTAGCGGGAGAGTTTCGGGTGAGCAGTACTTC. This sequence encodes CASSPRTSGRVSGEQYF. The whole variable domain, remainder taken from reference TRBV18 and TRBJ2-7, is NAGVMQNPRHLVRRRGQEARLRCSPMKGHSHVYWYRQLPEEGLKFMVYLQKENIIDESGMPKERFSAEFPKEGPSILRIQQVVRGDSAAYFCASSPRTSGRVSGEQYFGPGTRLTVT.

CDR3 protein: CASGYRTGAYEQYV. Here the CDR3 DNA reads TGCGCCAGCGGGTATCGTACAGGGGCCTACGAGCAGTACGTC. The V call is TRBV10-2, the J call TRBJ2-7; 7 bases are shared with TRBD1. In germline, CDR1 is WSHSY, CDR2 SAAADI. With V trimmed by 8 bases and J by 2 bases, 9 bases remained unmatched. This CDR3 is built from 14 residues.

The V gene is TRBV11-2, the J gene TRBJ1-2, with a weak D call TRBD1 (5 bases). This CDR3 has 14 residues. V was pared by 3 bases and J by 6 bases, with 14 bases between. Germline CDR1 and CDR2: SGHAT and FQNNGV. The CDR3 sequence is CASSFMSRDHGYTF. The CDR3, as DNA: TGTGCCAGCAGCTTTATGTCCAGGGACCATGGCTACACCTTC.

The genes are TRBV5-1 and TRBJ1-2; maybe TRBD1 (5 bases). Trimming removed 2 bases from V and 2 bases from J, with 16 bases in between. Looked up from germline, CDR1 is SGHRS and CDR2 is YFSETQ. The CDR3 loop spans 16 amino acids. The CDR3 sequence: CASSFALGRNNYGYTF. The CDR3 coding sequence is TGCGCCAGCAGCTTCGCCCTGGGGCGGAACAACTATGGCTACACCTTC.

The chain recombines TRBV5-6 with TRBJ2-5; TRBD1 matches at 8 bases. This CDR3 contains 15 residues. Trimming at V came to 1 base and at J to 5 bases, leaving 7 bases not matched to a gene. The V gene's germline CDR1 is SGHDT and CDR2 YYEEEE. Here the CDR3 DNA reads TGTGCCAGCAGCTTGATCAGGGGGCGGTGGGAGACCCAGTACTTC. Translated: CASSLIRGRWETQYF.

This rearrangement joins TRBV29-1 to TRBJ2-5; D gene uncertain. The ends were cut back, 6 bases at V and 4 bases at J, with 9 bases in the middle. The CDR3 totals 11 residues. In germline, CDR1 is SQVTM, CDR2 ANQGSEA. For the CDR3, the DNA is TGCAGCGTCGGCACGGTAGAGACCCAGTACTTC. Translated: CSVGTVETQYF.

DNA of the CDR3: TGCGCCAGCAGCTTAAATTTAGCGGCCTACAATGAGCAGTTCTTC. It specifies CASSLNLAAYNEQFF. J is TRBJ2-1 and V is TRBV5-1; D may be TRBD2 (6 bases). The V and J ends lost 2 bases and 2 bases respectively, with 11 bases between them. Germline CDR1 reads SGHRS; CDR2 reads YFSETQ. The CDR3 has 15 residues.

This clone appeared a single time. The rearrangement joins TRBV7-6 to TRBJ2-5; 11 bases map to TRBD2. Germline V gene sequence: CDR1 SGHVS, CDR2 FNYEAQ. With 0 bases clipped from V and 4 bases from J, the junction kept 1 base outside the gene matches. CDR3 size: 15 residues. CDR3 bases: TGTGCCAGCAGCTTAGCTAGCGGGGGGGGAGAGACCCAGTACTTC. Protein sequence: CASSLASGGGETQYF.

The rearrangement uses TRBV7-9 and TRBJ1-5; 8 bases agree with TRBD1. V shed 5 bases, J shed 1 base, and the junction held 7 bases outside the gene matches. The CDR3 is 16 residues long. CDR1 SEHNR and CDR2 FQNEAQ come from the germline V gene (reference sequence). CDR3 nucleotide sequence: TGTGCCAGCAGCGCCGGACAGGGTAGGAGCAATCAGCCCCAGCATTTT. The encoded protein is CASSAGQGRSNQPQHF.

The J gene is TRBJ2-7, the V gene TRBV7-8, with 7 bases identical to TRBD1. The germline CDR1 and CDR2 sequences are SGHVS and FQNEAQ. This CDR3 region has 14 residues. V was pared by 2 bases and J by 4 bases, with 5 bases of the junction left unmatched. CDR3 DNA: TGTGCCAGCAGCTTAAACAACAGGGGATACGAGCAGTACTTC. Protein sequence: CASSLNNRGYEQYF.

The rearrangement joins TRBV5-6 to TRBJ2-1; D not resolved. The CDR3 has 14 amino acids. Germline V gives CDR1 SGHDT, CDR2 YYEEEE. The germline V and J ends were trimmed by 0 bases and 10 bases, with 14 bases remaining between them. Written as DNA, the CDR3 is TGTGCCAGCAGCTTGGGCCCGAACGGAAGGGAGCAGTTCTTC. Amino acid sequence: CASSLGPNGREQFF.

V is TRBV7-8 and J is TRBJ1-5, with D perhaps matching TRBD1 (5 bases). Trimming left V 5 bases short and J 7 bases short, with 18 bases between. The CDR3 spans 15 residues. The germline gives CDR1 SGHVS, CDR2 FQNEAQ. CDR3 residues: CASSASGGSGQPQHF. The CDR3, as DNA: TGTGCCAGCAGCGCAAGCGGGGGTTCAGGGCAGCCCCAGCATTTT. The full variable domain, its missing parts supplied by reference TRBV7-8 and TRBJ1-5, is GAGVSQSPRYKVAKRGQDVALRCDPISGHVSLFWYQQALGQGPEFLTYFQNEAQLDKSGLPSDRFFAERPEGSVSTLKIQRTQQEDSAVYLCASSASGGSGQPQHFGDGTRLSIL.

The chain joins TRBV23-1 to TRBJ2-3, with 8 bases fitting TRBD1. TRBV23-1 is given ORF status, its function remaining uncertain. CDR3 length: 14 residues. V lost 7 bases and J lost 5; bases outside the gene matches: 8. In nucleotides, the CDR3 is TGCGCCAGCATGGGCAGGGGGCGCAGAGATACGCAGTATTTT. Translating gives CASMGRGRRDTQYF.

For the CDR3, the DNA is TGCGCCAGCAGCTTGGTCGGGTTGAACGGAAACACCATATATTTT. Protein product: CASSLVGLNGNTIYF. The chain is built from TRBV5-1 and TRBJ1-3; D is uncertain. The CDR3 length is 15 residues. The germline V gene encodes CDR1 SGHRS and CDR2 YFSETQ. The V end lost 0 bases, the J end lost 4 bases, and 11 bases lay between the germline ends.

This chain connects TRBV5-6 to TRBJ1-2; D is perhaps TRBD1 (6 bases). The CDR3 sequence is 16 residues long. V lost 3 bases, J lost 1 base, and 16 bases lay in between. Germline lookup yields CDR1 SGHDT and CDR2 YYEEEE. The CDR3 reads CASSSAYGGRNYGYTF. In nucleotides, the CDR3 is TGTGCCAGCAGCTCCGCCTACGGGGGGCGTAACTATGGCTACACCTTC.

The V gene is TRBV29-1, the J gene TRBJ2-7, with 7 bases matching TRBD1. The CDR3 loop spans 12 amino acids. Germline CDR1 is SQVTM and CDR2 is ANQGSEA. V lost 7 bases, J lost 3 bases, and 6 bases stayed unmatched. The CDR3: CSAIRDSYEQYF. CDR3 DNA sequence: TGCAGCGCGATCCGGGACAGCTACGAGCAGTACTTC.

Here the CDR3 reads CASSQGLAGVDTQYF. The DNA for the CDR3 is TGTGCCAGCAGCCAGGGACTAGCGGGAGTGGATACGCAGTATTTT. The chain is built from TRBV6-1 and TRBJ2-3, with TRBD2 identical over 14 bases. The length of the CDR3 is 15 residues. Germline V gene sequence: CDR1 MNHNS, CDR2 SASEGT. Trimming cost V 6 bases and J 6 bases; bases outside gene matches: 5.

V is TRBV10-3 and J is TRBJ1-1; D unresolved. The V gene's germline CDR1 is ENHRY and CDR2 SYGVKD. V dropped 5 bases and J dropped 4 bases, with 11 bases sitting between them. The CDR3 contains 13 residues. CDR3 protein: CAISRGESTEAFF. The CDR3 DNA reads as TGTGCCATCAGTAGAGGAGAGTCCACTGAAGCTTTCTTT.

The sample holds a few counts of this clone. The gene calls are TRBV18 and TRBJ1-2; 7 bases match TRBD1. Germline-derived CDR1 and CDR2 are KGHSH and LQKENI. The ends lost 3 bases at V and 7 bases at J; junction bases unmatched: 8. The CDR3 contains 14 residues. The CDR3 DNA reads as TGTGCCAGCTCACCCCCGACAGGGTGGGGTGGCTACACCTTC. Encoded protein: CASSPPTGWGGYTF. Combining the CDR3 with reference TRBV18 and TRBJ1-2 gives the whole variable domain NAGVMQNPRHLVRRRGQEARLRCSPMKGHSHVYWYRQLPEEGLKFMVYLQKENIIDESGMPKERFSAEFPKEGPSILRIQQVVRGDSAAYFCASSPPTGWGGYTFGSGTRLTVV.

The gene calls are TRBV18 and TRBJ2-7, with D uncertain. The CDR3 is made up of 14 amino acids. Germline CDR1 and CDR2: KGHSH and LQKENI. V lost 6 bases to trimming and J lost 6 bases, with 18 bases between them. The CDR3 DNA is TGTGCCAGCTCTCAAACGACTGGGCCTTCCGAGCAGTACGTC. It translates to CASSQTTGPSEQYV.

V gene TRBV9 combines with J gene TRBJ2-1; D unclear. V was clipped by 3 bases and J by 0 bases, with 10 bases between them. The CDR3 has 15 residues. Germline V gives CDR1 SGDLS, CDR2 YYNGEE. CDR3 coding DNA: TGTGCCAGCAGCGAGGCAGCCACCTCCTACAATGAGCAGTTCTTC. It yields the protein CASSEAATSYNEQFF.

J is TRBJ1-4 and V is TRBV19; D gene uncertain. This CDR3 contains 13 residues. Per germline, CDR1 LNHDA and CDR2 SQIVND (reference sequence). Trimming took off 8 bases at V and 3 bases at J, with 10 bases between the two ends. The CDR3 sequence is CASVRGPNEKLFF. The CDR3 DNA reads as TGTGCCAGTGTCCGGGGTCCTAATGAAAAACTGTTTTTT.

This clone was observed a single time. The chain joins TRBV7-9 to TRBJ1-1, with a weak D call TRBD1 (6 bases). Germline V lookup: CDR1 SEHNR, CDR2 FQNEAQ (reference sequence). Trimming removed 3 bases from V and 4 bases from J, with 9 bases in between. The length of the CDR3 is 13 residues. The CDR3 coding sequence is TGTGCCAGCAGCTTGGACAGCCCCACTGAAGCTTTCTTT. It codes for CASSLDSPTEAFF.

As regards this clone: Sequence at one end of the junction differs from germline and may be a read error. The rearrangement uses TRBV7-3 and TRBJ1-2, with unresolved D. CDR1 is SGHTA, CDR2 FQGTGA, per germline. This CDR3 is built from 17 residues. The CDR3: CASSLPGRLSTSTILTF. In nucleotides, the CDR3 is TGTGCCAGCAGCTTACCGGGCAGGTTGTCGACATCGACCATACTCACTTTC.